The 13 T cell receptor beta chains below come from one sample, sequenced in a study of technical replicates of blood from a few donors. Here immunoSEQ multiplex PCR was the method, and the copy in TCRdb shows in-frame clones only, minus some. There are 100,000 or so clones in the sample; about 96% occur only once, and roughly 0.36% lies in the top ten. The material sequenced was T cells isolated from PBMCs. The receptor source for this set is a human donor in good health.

The CDR3 region is CASSILAGISSYNEQFF. DNA for the CDR3: TGTGCCAGCAGCATCTTAGCGGGAATAAGCTCCTACAATGAGCAGTTCTTC. The J gene is TRBJ2-1, the V gene TRBV7-6; TRBD2 agrees at 8 bases. CDR3 length equals 17 residues. Germline CDR1 and CDR2: SGHVS and FNYEAQ. V was clipped by 5 bases and J by 0 bases; unmatched bases: 9. Supplemented by reference TRBV7-6 and TRBJ2-1, the full variable domain reads GAGVSQSPRYKVTKRGQDVALRCDPISGHVSLYWYRQALGQGPEFLTYFNYEAQQDKSGLPNDRFSAERPEGSISTLTIQRTEQRDSAMYRCASSILAGISSYNEQFFGPGTRLTVL.

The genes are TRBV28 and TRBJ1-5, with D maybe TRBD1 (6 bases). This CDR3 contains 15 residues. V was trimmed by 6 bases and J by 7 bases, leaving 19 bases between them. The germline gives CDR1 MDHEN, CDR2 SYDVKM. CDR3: CASSRGAMAVQPQHF. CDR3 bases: TGTGCCAGCAGCCGGGGGGCTATGGCTGTGCAGCCCCAGCATTTT.

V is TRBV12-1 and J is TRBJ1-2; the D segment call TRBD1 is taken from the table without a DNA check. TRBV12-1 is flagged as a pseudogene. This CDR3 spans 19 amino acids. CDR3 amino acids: CASSPRFRDRGSSLYGYTF. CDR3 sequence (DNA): TGTGCCAGCAGCCCCAGATTCCGGGACAGGGGGAGCTCTCTTTATGGCTACACCTTC.

CDR3 in DNA: TGTGCCAGCAGTCGAGCCTACGAGCAGTACTTC. It specifies CASSRAYEQYF. The rearrangement joins TRBV2 to TRBJ2-7; D is ambiguous. V lost 5 bases and J 2 bases, leaving 4 bases between the germline ends. Germline-derived CDR1 and CDR2 are SNHLY and FYNNEI. The length of the CDR3 is 11 residues.

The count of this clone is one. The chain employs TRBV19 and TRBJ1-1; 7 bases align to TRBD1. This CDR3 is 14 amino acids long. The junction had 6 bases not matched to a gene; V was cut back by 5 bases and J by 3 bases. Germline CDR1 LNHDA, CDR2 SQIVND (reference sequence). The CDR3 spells CASSLTGVDTEAFF. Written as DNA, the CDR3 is TGTGCCAGTAGTTTAACAGGGGTCGACACTGAAGCTTTCTTT.

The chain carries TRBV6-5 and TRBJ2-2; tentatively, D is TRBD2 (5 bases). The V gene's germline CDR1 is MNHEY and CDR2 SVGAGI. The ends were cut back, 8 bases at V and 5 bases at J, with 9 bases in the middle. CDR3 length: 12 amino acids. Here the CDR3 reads CASHRGTGELFF. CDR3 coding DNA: TGTGCCAGCCATCGAGGGACCGGGGAGCTGTTTTTT.

This CDR3 reads CASSGTGAQPQHF. The CDR3 region has the DNA TGTGCCAGTAGTGGAACAGGGGCTCAGCCCCAGCATTTT. The chain links TRBV19 to TRBJ1-5; TRBD1 matches 7 bases. Unmatched junction bases numbered 4, after V lost 5 bases and J lost 6 bases. Looked up from germline, CDR1 is LNHDA and CDR2 is SQIVND (reference sequence). The length of the CDR3 is 13 residues.

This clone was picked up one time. CDR3 residues: CASSLRENTEAFF. CDR3 in DNA: TGTGCCAGCAGCTTACGAGAGAACACTGAAGCTTTCTTT. The chain has TRBV7-7 and TRBJ1-1; D remains ambiguous. Germline values: CDR1 SSHAT, CDR2 FNYEAQ (reference sequence). Trimming left V 2 bases short and J 1 base short, with 5 bases between. The CDR3 runs 13 residues. Together with reference TRBV7-7 and TRBJ1-1, the CDR3 gives the full variable domain: GAGVSQSPRYKVTKRGQDVTLRCDPISSHATLYWYQQALGQGPEFLTYFNYEAQPDKSGLPSDRFSAERPEGSISTLTIQRTEQRDSAMYRCASSLRENTEAFFGQGTRLTVV.

CDR3 coding DNA: TGTGCCAGCAGGGGACAGGGGGACACCGGGGAGCTGTTTTTT. Amino acid sequence: CASRGQGDTGELFF. The gene calls are TRBV2 and TRBJ2-2, with 11 bases that match TRBD1. Germline-derived CDR1 and CDR2 are SNHLY and FYNNEI. The CDR3 runs 14 residues. Trimming at V came to 6 bases and at J to 3 bases, leaving 0 bases not matched to a gene.

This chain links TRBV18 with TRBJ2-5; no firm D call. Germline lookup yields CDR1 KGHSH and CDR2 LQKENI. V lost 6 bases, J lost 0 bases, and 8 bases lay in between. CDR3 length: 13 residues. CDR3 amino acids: CASSPSYQETQYF. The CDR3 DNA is TGTGCCAGCTCCCCCAGTTACCAAGAGACCCAGTACTTC.

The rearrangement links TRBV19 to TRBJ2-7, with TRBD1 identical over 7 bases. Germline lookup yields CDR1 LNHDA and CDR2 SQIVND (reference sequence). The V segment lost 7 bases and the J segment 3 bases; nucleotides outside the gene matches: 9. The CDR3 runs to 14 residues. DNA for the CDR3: TGTGCCAGTAAGAGGGGGCAGGGAAACTACGAGCAGTACTTC. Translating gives CASKRGQGNYEQYF.

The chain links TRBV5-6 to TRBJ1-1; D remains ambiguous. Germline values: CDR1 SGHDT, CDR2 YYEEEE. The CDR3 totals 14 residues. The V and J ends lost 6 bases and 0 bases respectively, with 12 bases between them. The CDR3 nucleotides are TGTGCCAGCACCCTCTTCGGGATGAACACTGAAGCTTTCTTT. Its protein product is CASTLFGMNTEAFF. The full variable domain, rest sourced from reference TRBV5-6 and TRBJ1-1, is DAGVTQSPTHLIKTRGQQVTLRCSPKSGHDTVSWYQQALGQGPQFIFQYYEEEERQRGNFPDRFSGHQFPNYSSELNVNALLLGDSALYLCASTLFGMNTEAFFGQGTRLTVV.

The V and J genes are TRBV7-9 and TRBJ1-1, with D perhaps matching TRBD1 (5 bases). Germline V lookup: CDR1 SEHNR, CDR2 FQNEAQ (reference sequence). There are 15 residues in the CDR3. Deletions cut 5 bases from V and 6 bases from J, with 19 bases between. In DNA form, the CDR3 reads TGTGCCAGCAGCGAAACAATTCAGGGTTGGGCTGAAGCTTTCTTT. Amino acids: CASSETIQGWAEAFF.